The 3 T cell receptor beta chains listed next were all sequenced from one sample in a study of cytomegalovirus exposure and HLA in healthy donors. This PCR relied on a set of 60 Vbeta primers and 13 Jbeta primers. Measured with immunoSEQ multiplex PCR; TCRdb has only the in-frame clones, and not every one. The table includes some 200,000 clones, roughly 72% detected once. The sample taken for sequencing was PBMCs. Receptor source: a woman aged 25 to 45 in good health and CMV-seropositive.

The chain couples TRBV28 to TRBJ1-6; 8 bases align to TRBD1. Germline CDR1 reads MDHEN; CDR2 reads SYDVKM. The V gene end was trimmed by 7 bases and the J gene end by 8 bases; junction bases not matched to a gene: 7. The CDR3 is made up of 14 amino acids. The CDR3, as DNA: TGTGCCAGCACCGCGACAGGGGATCATTCACCCCTCCACTTT. This sequence encodes CASTATGDHSPLHF.

This chain uses TRBV19 with TRBJ2-5; TRBD2 might be the D (5 bases). CDR1 LNHDA and CDR2 SQIVND come from the germline V gene (reference sequence). The CDR3 length is 16 residues. Trimming pared 6 bases from V and 7 bases from J, leaving 24 bases between. The CDR3: CASSPMLVNGVRTQYF. For the CDR3, the DNA is TGTGCCAGTAGCCCTATGCTAGTAAACGGGGTGAGGACCCAGTACTTC.

The CDR3 nucleotides read TGTGCCAGCAGAGGGGTAGACAGGTATAATTCACCCCTCCACTTT. Amino acids: CASRGVDRYNSPLHF. V usage is TRBV6-1 and J usage is TRBJ1-6, with D maybe TRBD1 (6 bases). Per germline, CDR1 MNHNS and CDR2 SASEGT. Trimming took 6 bases from V and 4 from J, leaving 13 bases between them. The CDR3 has 15 residues.